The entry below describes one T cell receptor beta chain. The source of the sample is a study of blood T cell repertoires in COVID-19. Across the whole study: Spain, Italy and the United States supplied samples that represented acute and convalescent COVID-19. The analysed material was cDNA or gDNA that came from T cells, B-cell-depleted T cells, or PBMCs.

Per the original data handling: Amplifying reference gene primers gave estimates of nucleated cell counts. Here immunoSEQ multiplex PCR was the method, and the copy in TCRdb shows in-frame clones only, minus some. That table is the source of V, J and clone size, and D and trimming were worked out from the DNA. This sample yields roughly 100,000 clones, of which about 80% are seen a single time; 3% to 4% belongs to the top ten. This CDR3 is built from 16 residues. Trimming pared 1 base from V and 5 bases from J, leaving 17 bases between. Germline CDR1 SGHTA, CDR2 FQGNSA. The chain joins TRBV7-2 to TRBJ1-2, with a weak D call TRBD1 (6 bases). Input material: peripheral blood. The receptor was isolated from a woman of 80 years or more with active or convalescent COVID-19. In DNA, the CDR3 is TGTGCCAGCAGCTTAGTGGGTGGGGGCGCTGGGTATGGCTACACCTTC. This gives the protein CASSLVGGGAGYGYTF.